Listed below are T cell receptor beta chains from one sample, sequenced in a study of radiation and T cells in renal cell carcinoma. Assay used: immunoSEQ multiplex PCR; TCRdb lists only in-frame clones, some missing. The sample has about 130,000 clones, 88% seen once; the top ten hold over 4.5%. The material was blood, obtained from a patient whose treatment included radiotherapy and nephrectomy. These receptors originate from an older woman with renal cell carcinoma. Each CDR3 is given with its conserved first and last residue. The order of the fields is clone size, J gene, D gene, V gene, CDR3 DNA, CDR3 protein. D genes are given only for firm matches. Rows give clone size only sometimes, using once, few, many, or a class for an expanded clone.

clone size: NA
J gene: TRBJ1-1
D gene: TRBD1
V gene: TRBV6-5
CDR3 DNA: TGTGCCAGCAGTTTCGACAGGGGAAACACTGAAGCTTTCTTT
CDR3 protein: CASSFDRGNTEAFF

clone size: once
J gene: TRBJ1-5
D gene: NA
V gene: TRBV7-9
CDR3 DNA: TGTGCCAGCAGCCATCTTAGCAATCAGCCCCAGCATTTT
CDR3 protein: CASSHLSNQPQHF

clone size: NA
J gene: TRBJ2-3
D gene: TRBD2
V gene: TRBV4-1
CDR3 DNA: TGCGCCAGCAGCCAAGAACTAGCGGGGAAGTCAGATACGCAGTATTTT
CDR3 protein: CASSQELAGKSDTQYF

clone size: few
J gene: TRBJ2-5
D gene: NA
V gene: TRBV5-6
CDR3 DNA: TGTGCCAGCAGCTTAGGAAAGACCCAGTACTTC
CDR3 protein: CASSLGKTQYF

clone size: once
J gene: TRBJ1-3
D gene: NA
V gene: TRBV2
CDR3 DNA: TGTGCCAGCGCCACCGGGCCAGGCTCTGGAAACACCATATATTTT
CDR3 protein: CASATGPGSGNTIYF

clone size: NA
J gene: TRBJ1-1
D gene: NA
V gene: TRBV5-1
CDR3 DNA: TGCGCCAGCAGCCGTTCAGTAGACATGAGGAACACTGAAGCTTTCTTT
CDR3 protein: CASSRSVDMRNTEAFF

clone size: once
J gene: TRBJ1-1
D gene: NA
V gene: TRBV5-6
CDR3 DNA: TGTGCCAGCAGCTTGGTACGAACTAAGAACACTGAAGCTTTCTTT
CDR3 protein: CASSLVRTKNTEAFF

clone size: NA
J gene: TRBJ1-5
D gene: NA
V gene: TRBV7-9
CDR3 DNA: TGTGCCAGCAGCTTAGAACATCAGCCCCAGCATTTT
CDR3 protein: CASSLEHQPQHF

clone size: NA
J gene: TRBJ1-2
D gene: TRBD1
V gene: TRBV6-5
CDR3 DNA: TGTGCCAGCAGTTACTACGACAGGGGATCTCAAGGCTACACCTTC
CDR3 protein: CASSYYDRGSQGYTF

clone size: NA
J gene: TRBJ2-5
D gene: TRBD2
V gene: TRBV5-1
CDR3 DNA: TGCGCCAGCAGCTTGGCGGCGGGGGGCCGTAAGCAAGAGACCCAGTACTTC
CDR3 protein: CASSLAAGGRKQETQYF

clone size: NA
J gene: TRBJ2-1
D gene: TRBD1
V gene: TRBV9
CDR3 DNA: TGTGCCAGCAGCACTCTACAGGGGGACAATGAGCAGTTCTTC
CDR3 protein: CASSTLQGDNEQFF

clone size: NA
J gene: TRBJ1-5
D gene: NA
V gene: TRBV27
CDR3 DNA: TGTGCCAGCAGCTTGCAGGGTAAAAGTCAGCCCCAGCATTTT
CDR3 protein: CASSLQGKSQPQHF

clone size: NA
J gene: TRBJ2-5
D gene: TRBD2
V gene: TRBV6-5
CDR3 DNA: TGTGCCAGCAGTTATGCGGGAGACCAAGAGACCCAGTACTTC
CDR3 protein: CASSYAGDQETQYF

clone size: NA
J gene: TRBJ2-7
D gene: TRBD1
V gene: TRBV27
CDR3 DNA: TGTGCCAGCAGTTTATTCTCACAGGGGGGACCCTACGAGCAGTACTTC
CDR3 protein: CASSLFSQGGPYEQYF

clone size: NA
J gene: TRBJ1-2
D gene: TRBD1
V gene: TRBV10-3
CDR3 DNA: TGTGCCATCAGTGATCCGGGACAGGTTCTTTATGGCTACACCTTC
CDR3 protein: CAISDPGQVLYGYTF

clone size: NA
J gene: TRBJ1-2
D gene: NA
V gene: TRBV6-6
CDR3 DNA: TGTGCCAGCGGTCAGAGAAGGAACTATGGCTACACCTTC
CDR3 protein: CASGQRRNYGYTF

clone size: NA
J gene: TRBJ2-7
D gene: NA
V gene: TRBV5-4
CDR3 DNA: TGTGCCAGCAGCTTAGAGGGCCACGAGCAGTACTTC
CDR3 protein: CASSLEGHEQYF

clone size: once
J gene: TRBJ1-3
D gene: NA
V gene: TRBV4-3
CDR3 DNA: TGCGCCAGCAGCCAAGACTGGAGCTCTGGAAACACCATATATTTT
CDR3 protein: CASSQDWSSGNTIYF

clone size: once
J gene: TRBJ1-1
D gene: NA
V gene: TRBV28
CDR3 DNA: TGTGCCAGCAGTTTCGTAACAGGCAAAGGGAACACTGAAGCTTTCTTT
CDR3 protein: CASSFVTGKGNTEAFF

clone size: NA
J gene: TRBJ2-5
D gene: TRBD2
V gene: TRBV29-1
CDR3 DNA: TGCAGCGTCGAGGCTAGCGGGCAAGAGACCCAGTACTTC
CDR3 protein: CSVEASGQETQYF

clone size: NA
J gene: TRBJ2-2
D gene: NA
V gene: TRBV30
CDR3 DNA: TGTGCCTGGAGTGATATACCCGGGGAGCTGTTTTTT
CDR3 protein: CAWSDIPGELFF

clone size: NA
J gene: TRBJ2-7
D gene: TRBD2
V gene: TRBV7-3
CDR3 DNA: TGTGCCAGCAGCCTGCGGGGGGGCTACGAGCAGTACTTC
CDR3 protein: CASSLRGGYEQYF

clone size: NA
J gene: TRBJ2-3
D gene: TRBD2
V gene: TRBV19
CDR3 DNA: TGTGCCAGTAGTATAGGAGCGGGGGCCTCAGATACGCAGTATTTT
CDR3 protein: CASSIGAGASDTQYF

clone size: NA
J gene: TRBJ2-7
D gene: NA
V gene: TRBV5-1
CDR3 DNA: TGCGCCAGCAGCCCGGACAACTACGAGCAGTACTTC
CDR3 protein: CASSPDNYEQYF

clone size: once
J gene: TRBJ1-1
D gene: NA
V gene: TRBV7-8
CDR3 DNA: TGTGCCAGCAGCTTAGTAGGTGTCTCTGAAGCTTTCTTT
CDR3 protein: CASSLVGVSEAFF

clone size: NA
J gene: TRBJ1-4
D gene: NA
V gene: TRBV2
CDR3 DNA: TGTGCCAGCAGAAGGCCTGGGGAGCTGGGTGAAAAACTGTTTTTT
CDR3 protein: CASRRPGELGEKLFF

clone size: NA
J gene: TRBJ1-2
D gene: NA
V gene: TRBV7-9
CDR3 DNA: TGTGCCAGCAGCTTAGGCGGGCGGGATGGCTACACCTTC
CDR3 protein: CASSLGGRDGYTF

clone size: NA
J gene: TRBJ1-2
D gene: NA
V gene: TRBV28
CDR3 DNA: TGTGCCAGCTCGAGGTTTAACTATGGCTACACCTTC
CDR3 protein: CASSRFNYGYTF

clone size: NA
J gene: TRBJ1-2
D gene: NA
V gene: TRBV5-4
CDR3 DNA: TGTGCCAGCAGCTTTTTCGGGGGTCATGGCTACACCTTC
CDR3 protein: CASSFFGGHGYTF

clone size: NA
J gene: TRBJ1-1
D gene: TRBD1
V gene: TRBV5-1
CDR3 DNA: TGCGCCAGCAGCAGCATGACAGGGATGAACACTGAAGCTTTCTTT
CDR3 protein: CASSSMTGMNTEAFF

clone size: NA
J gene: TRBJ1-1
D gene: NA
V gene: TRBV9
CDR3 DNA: TGTGCCAGCAGCGCGGACGGGGAGAACACTGAAGCTTTCTTT
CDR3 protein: CASSADGENTEAFF

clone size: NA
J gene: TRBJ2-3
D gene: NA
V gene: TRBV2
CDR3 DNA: TGTGCCACCGAAGCACGGGGGATGAGCACAGATACGCAGTATTTT
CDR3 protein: CATEARGMSTDTQYF

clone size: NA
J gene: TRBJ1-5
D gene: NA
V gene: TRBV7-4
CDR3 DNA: TGTGCCAGCAGCTTCTTTATCACCCCATATAGCAATCAGCCCCAGCATTTT
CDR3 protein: CASSFFITPYSNQPQHF

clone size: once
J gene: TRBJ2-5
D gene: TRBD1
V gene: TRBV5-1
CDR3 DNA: TGCGCCAGCAGCTCCGGGACAGGGGGCAAAGAGACCCAGTACTTC
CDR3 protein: CASSSGTGGKETQYF

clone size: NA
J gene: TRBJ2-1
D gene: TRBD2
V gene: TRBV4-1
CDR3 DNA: TGCGCCAGCAGCCAAGACGCGACTAGCCCCTACAATGAGCAGTTCTTC
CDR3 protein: CASSQDATSPYNEQFF

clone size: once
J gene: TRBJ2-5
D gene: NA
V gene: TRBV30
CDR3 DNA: TGTGCCTGGAGGCCCCGGGGGAATGCCAAAGAGACCCAGTACTTC
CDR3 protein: CAWRPRGNAKETQYF

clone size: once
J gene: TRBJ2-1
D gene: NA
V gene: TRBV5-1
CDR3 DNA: TGCGCCACCGGGAGATCGGGGTTCACTGAGCAGTTCTTC
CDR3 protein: CATGRSGFTEQFF

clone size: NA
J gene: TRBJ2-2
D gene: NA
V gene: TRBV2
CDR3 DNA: TGTGCCAGCAGTGAGCCGGACACCGGGGAGCTGTTTTTT
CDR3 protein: CASSEPDTGELFF

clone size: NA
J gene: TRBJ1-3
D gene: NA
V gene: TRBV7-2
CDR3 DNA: TGTGCCAGCAGCTTCACCGGGACCTCTGGAAACACCATATATTTT
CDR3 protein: CASSFTGTSGNTIYF

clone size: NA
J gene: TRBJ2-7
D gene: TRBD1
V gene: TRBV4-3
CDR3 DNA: TGCGCCAGCAGCCACGGGGGACAGGGGATCCACGAGCAGTACTTC
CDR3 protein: CASSHGGQGIHEQYF

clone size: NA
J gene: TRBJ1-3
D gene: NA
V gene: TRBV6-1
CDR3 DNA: TGTGCCAGCAGTGAAGAAGGTGGGGGCACCATATATTTT
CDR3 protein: CASSEEGGGTIYF

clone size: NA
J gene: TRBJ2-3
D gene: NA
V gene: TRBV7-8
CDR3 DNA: TGTGCCAGCAGCTTCGGGACGGACACAGATACGCAGTATTTT
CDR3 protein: CASSFGTDTDTQYF

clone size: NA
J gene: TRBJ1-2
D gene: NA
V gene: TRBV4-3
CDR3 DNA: TGCGCCAGCAGCCAATCGAGGGTTGCAGGGGTTTATGGCTACACCTTC
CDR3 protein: CASSQSRVAGVYGYTF

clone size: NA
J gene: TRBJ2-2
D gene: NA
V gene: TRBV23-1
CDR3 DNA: TGCGCCAGCAGTCAATCTCTCTCTTGTGTGAACACCGGGGAGCTGTTTTTT
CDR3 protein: CASSQSLSCVNTGELFF

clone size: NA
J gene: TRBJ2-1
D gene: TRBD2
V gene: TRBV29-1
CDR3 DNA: TGCAGCGTCGCCCCCTTAGCGGGCCCTATCTACAATGAGCAGTTCTTC
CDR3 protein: CSVAPLAGPIYNEQFF